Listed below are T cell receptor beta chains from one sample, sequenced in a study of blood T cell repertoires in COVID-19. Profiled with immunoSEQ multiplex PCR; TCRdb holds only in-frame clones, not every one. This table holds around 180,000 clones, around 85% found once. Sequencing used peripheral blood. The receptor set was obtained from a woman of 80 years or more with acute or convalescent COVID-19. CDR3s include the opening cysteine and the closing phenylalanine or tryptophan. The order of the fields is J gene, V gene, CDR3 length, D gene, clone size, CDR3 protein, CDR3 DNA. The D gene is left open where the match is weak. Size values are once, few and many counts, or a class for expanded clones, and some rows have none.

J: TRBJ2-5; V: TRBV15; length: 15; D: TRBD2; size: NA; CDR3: CATRRTSGAQETQYF; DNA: TGTGCCACCAGGAGGACTAGCGGAGCCCAAGAGACCCAGTACTTC
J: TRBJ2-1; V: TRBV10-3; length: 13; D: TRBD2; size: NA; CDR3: CAIMMGGNNEQFF; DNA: TGTGCCATCATGATGGGGGGGAACAATGAGCAGTTCTTC
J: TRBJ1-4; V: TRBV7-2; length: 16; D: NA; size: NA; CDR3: CASTFNRLTANEKLFF; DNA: TGTGCCAGCACCTTTAACAGGCTGACGGCTAATGAAAAACTGTTTTTT
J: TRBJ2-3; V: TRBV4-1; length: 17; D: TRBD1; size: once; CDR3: CASSQGLQGTRTDTQYF; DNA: TGCGCCAGCAGCCAAGGCCTACAGGGGACGCGCACAGATACGCAGTATTTT
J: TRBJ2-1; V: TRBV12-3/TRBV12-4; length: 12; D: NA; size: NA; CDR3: CASSGRPSEQFF; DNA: TGTGCCAGCAGTGGGAGACCGAGTGAGCAGTTCTTC
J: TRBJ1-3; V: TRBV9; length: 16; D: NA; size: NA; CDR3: CASSRAGPRPGNTIYF; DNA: TGTGCCAGCAGCAGAGCAGGGCCACGACCAGGAAACACCATATATTTT
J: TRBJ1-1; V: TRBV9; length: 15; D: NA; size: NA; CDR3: CASSPRGALNTEAFF; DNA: TGTGCCAGCAGCCCCCGGGGGGCGCTGAACACTGAAGCTTTCTTT
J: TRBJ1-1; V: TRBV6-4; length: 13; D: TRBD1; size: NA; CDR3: CASSEGGRARAFF; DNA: TGTGCCAGCAGTGAAGGGGGCCGAGCCAGAGCTTTCTTT
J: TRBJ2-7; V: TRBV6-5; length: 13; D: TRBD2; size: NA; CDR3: CASRAGTSGEQYF; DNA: TGTGCCAGCAGGGCCGGGACTAGCGGCGAGCAGTACTTC
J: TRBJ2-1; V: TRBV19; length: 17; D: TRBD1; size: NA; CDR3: CASSIGPGQGPYNEQFF; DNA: TGTGCCAGTAGTATAGGACCGGGACAGGGACCGTACAATGAGCAGTTCTTC
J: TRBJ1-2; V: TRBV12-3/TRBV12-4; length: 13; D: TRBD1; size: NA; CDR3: CASSLRQGRGYTF; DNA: TGTGCCAGCAGTTTAAGACAGGGTCGAGGCTACACCTTC
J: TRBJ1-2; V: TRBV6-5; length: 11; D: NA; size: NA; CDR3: CASREAIRYTF; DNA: TGTGCCAGCAGGGAGGCCATCCGTTACACCTTC
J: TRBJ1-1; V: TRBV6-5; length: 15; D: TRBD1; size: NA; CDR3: CASSPGTAMNTEAFF; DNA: TGTGCCAGCAGTCCCGGGACAGCGATGAACACTGAAGCTTTCTTT
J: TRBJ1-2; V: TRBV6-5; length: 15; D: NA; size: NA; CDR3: CASSAPGVSNYGYTF; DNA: TGTGCCAGCAGCGCCCCGGGGGTTTCTAACTATGGCTACACCTTC